One T cell receptor beta chain is described in this entry. Its antigen is still unknown. The trim removed 4 bases at V and 0 bases at J, leaving 8 bases unmatched. CDR1 is SGHRS, CDR2 YFSETQ, per germline. This CDR3 has 18 amino acids. The source of the sample is a study of cytomegalovirus exposure and HLA in healthy donors. Study details: T cells numbering around 180 million yielded approximately 100 million unique TCR beta sequences in an earlier analysis. Caucasian-associated ancestry cluster membership applied to approximately 80% of around 400 genotyped donors.

PCR primers comprised 60 Vbeta and 13 Jbeta primers. As handled by the study authors: Later, 80 million or so unique TCR beta chains were counted in an analysis, and roughly 11 million of them were shared. Some clones are missing from TCRdb's copy, which holds only in-frame ones; the method was immunoSEQ multiplex PCR. The V and J calls and clone size were taken over from that table, and D and trimming were inferred from the DNA. The data contain tens of thousands of clones, around 84% of them singletons. Study conclusions and caveats: In a later analysis, CMV-associated beta chains were mostly HLA-associated, it appeared.

The chain couples TRBV5-1 to TRBJ2-4; TRBD2 matches 12 bases. This TCR was sampled from a woman in her forties in good health and CMV-seropositive. The specimen was PBMCs. The CDR3 nucleotides read TGCGCCAGCAGCCCCCGGCTAGCGGGGGGGATAGCCAAAAACATTCAGTACTTC. It translates to CASSPRLAGGIAKNIQYF.